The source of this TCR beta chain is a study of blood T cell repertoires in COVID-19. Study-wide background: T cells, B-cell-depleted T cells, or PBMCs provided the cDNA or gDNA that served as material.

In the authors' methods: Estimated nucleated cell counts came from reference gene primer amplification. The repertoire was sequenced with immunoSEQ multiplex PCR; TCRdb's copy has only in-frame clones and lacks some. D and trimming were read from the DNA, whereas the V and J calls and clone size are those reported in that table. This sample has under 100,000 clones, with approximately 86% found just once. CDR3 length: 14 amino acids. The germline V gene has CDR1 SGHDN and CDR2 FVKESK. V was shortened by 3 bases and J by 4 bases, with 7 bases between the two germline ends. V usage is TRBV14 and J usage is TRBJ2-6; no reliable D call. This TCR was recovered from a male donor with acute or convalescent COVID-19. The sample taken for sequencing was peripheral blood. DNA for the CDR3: TGTGCCAGCAGCCATCGGGTCGGGGCCAACGTCCTGACTTTC. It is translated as CASSHRVGANVLTF.